The source of this T cell receptor beta chain is a study of blood T cell repertoires in COVID-19. Study-level background: Spain, Italy and the United States supplied samples that represented acute and convalescent COVID-19.

Participants came from about 23 US areas, aged about 18 to 89 years. Sequencing used immunoSEQ multiplex PCR; TCRdb keeps in-frame clones, though not all of them. Counted here are roughly 130,000 clones, approximately 83% occurring once; the ten biggest clones make up 7% to 10%. Sequenced input: PBMCs or T cells enriched from blood (not recorded which). The source of this sequence is a man in his fifties who had recovered from COVID-19.

CDR3 sequence reads: CASSTGDVSYEQYF. CDR3 DNA: TGCGCCAGCAGTACAGGGGACGTTTCCTACGAGCAGTACTTC. The rearrangement uses TRBV5-1 and TRBJ2-7; 7 nucleotides agree with TRBD1. CDR1 is SGHRS, CDR2 YFSETQ, per germline. The CDR3 sequence is 14 residues long. V trimming: 5 bases; J trimming: 1 base; junction bases outside the gene matches: 6.